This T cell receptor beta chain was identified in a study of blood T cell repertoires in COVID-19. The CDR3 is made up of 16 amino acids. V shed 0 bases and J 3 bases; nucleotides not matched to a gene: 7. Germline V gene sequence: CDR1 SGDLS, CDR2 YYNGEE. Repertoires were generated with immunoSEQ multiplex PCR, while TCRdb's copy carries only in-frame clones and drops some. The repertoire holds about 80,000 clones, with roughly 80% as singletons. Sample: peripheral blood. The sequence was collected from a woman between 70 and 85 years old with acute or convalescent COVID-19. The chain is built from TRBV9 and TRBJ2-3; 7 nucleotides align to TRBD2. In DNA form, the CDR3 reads TGTGCCAGCAGCGTAGGGGCGGGAGCGTTTACAGATACGCAGTATTTT. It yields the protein CASSVGAGAFTDTQYF. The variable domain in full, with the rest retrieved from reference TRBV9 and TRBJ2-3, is DSGVTQTPKHLITATGQRVTLRCSPRSGDLSVYWYQQSLDQGLQFLIQYYNGEERAKGNILERFSAQQFPDLHSELNLSSLELGDSALYFCASSVGAGAFTDTQYFGPGTRLTVL.